This T cell receptor beta chain is drawn from a study of tumor and adjacent non-tumor tissue in lung cancer. The overall study: Aged roughly 30 to 76 years, patients included fewer than 11 men and a few women with stage I to III disease. Samples averaged around 4 million productive TCRbeta reads each.

This CDR3 region has 17 residues. V lost 3 bases, J lost 2 bases, and 17 bases lay in between. Germline values: CDR1 MNHNS, CDR2 SASEGT. As concerns this clonotype: This is likely a read error, given that the CDR3 carries no conserved phenylalanine or tryptophan at its end.

No cell sorting was done before RNA was extracted from the tissue. This non-tumor lung sample came from over 3 cm beyond the tumor edge. Newly diagnosed lung cancer patients had thoracic surgery in China, August–November 2014, without prior chemotherapy. TCRbeta libraries were built with three rounds of nested PCR, modified from ARM-PCR. TCRdb analysed the multiplex PCR reads with MiXCR anew, one entry per CDR3 protein. The sample lists 45,000 to 65,000 distinct CDR3 sequences, 74% seen once, with 20% to 30% in the top ten. This TCR derives from an older woman with non-small cell lung cancer. The chain joins TRBV6-1 to TRBJ2-1; D perhaps matches TRBD2 (6 bases). Sample: distant non-tumor lung tissue. CDR3 loop: CASSDPGRLVPYNEQFL. CDR3 bases: TGTGCCAGCAGTGATCCTGGGAGACTAGTTCCCTACAATGAGCAGTTCCTC.